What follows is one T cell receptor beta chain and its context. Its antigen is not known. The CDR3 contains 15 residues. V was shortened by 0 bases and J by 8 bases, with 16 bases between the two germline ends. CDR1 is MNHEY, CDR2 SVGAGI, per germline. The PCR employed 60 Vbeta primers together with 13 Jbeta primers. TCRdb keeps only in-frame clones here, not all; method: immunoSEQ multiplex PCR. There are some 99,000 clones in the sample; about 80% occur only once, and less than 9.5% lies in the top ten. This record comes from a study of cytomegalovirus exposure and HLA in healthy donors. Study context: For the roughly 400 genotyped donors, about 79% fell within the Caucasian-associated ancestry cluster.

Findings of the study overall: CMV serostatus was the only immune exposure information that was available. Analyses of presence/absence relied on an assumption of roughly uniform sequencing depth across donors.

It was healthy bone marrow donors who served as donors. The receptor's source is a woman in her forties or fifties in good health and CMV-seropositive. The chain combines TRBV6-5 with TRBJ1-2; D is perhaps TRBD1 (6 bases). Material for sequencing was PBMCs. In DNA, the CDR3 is TGTGCCAGCAGTTACTCTGGACAGCCCCATGGAGGCTACACCTTC. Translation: CASSYSGQPHGGYTF.